The next 8 T cell receptor beta chains were all read from a single sample in a study of T cells in localized non-small cell lung cancer (dated by TCRdb to about 2020). The library came from the immunoSEQ multiplex PCR assay. TCRdb obtained this table from immuneACCESS and retained in-frame rearrangements with V and J assigned. These tables miss some clones; where compared with another copy, unresolved V genes account for less than half of the shortfall, and the remainder is unexplained. Within this sample are under 95,000 clones, with around 80% of them counted one time only. The ten largest clones represent 8% to 10% of the sample. Specimen: peripheral blood, collected before any cancer treatment. The receptors shown here come from a female donor older than 55 with stage I lung adenocarcinoma.

This chain links TRBV25-1 with TRBJ2-3; D ambiguous. Germline V gene data show CDR1 as MGHDK and CDR2 as SYGVNS. The CDR3 runs to 15 residues. V was shortened by 2 bases and J by 6 bases, with 15 bases between the two germline ends. CDR3 coding DNA: TGTGCCAGCAGTGAAGCGACTCTTGGAGAGGATACGCAGTATTTT. Its protein product is CASSEATLGEDTQYF.

V and J are TRBV7-6 and TRBJ2-7, with a possible D match to TRBD2 (6 bases). Germline values: CDR1 SGHVS, CDR2 FNYEAQ. The CDR3 length is 13 residues. V lost 0 bases to trimming and J lost 6 bases, with 9 bases between them. In DNA form, the CDR3 reads TGTGCCAGCAGCTTAGCGGGGGACTTCGAGCAGTACTTC. It specifies CASSLAGDFEQYF. The variable domain in full, completed from reference TRBV7-6 and TRBJ2-7, reads GAGVSQSPRYKVTKRGQDVALRCDPISGHVSLYWYRQALGQGPEFLTYFNYEAQQDKSGLPNDRFSAERPEGSISTLTIQRTEQRDSAMYRCASSLAGDFEQYFGPGTRLTVT.

The chain links TRBV13 to TRBJ1-1; possibly TRBD1 for D (5 bases). The ends were cut back, 0 bases at V and 4 bases at J, with 12 bases in the middle. The V gene's germline CDR1 is PRHDT and CDR2 FYEKMQ (reference sequence). This CDR3 is 15 amino acids long. The CDR3 nucleotides read TGTGCCAGCAGCTTAGGTGGAGGGAGGGGCACTGAAGCTTTCTTT. It translates to CASSLGGGRGTEAFF.

V and J are TRBV19 and TRBJ2-2; TRBD1 agrees at 10 bases. Germline CDR1 reads LNHDA; CDR2 reads SQIVND (reference sequence). Losses at the gene ends were 2 bases for V and 5 bases for J; bases not matched to a gene: 5. CDR3 length equals 16 residues. The CDR3 nucleotides read TGTGCCAGTAGTATACGACAGGGGGCCCCGACCGGGGAGCTGTTTTTT. Amino acids: CASSIRQGAPTGELFF.

J is TRBJ1-2 and V is TRBV6-1; 9 nucleotides line up with TRBD1. This CDR3 has 14 amino acids. V trimming: 6 bases; J trimming: 0 bases; junction bases outside the gene matches: 2. The germline V gene has CDR1 MNHNS and CDR2 SASEGT. CDR3 residues: CASRGQGSNYGYTF. CDR3 sequence (DNA): TGTGCCAGCAGGGGACAGGGATCTAACTATGGCTACACCTTC.

This clone appeared a single time. The chain is built from TRBV28 and TRBJ1-1; D is unclear. Deletions cut 9 bases from V and 4 bases from J, with 15 bases between. The CDR3 consists of 13 residues. Germline values: CDR1 MDHEN, CDR2 SYDVKM. The CDR3 bases are TGTGCCAGTAGGACGGGATATCTCACTGAAGCTTTCTTT. Translation: CASRTGYLTEAFF.

This chain connects TRBV6-5 to TRBJ1-1; 7 bases line up with TRBD1. CDR3 size: 13 residues. Germline V CDR1 and CDR2: MNHEY, SVGAGI. The ends lost 7 bases at V and 2 bases at J; junction bases unmatched: 4. The CDR3 DNA reads as TGTGCCAGCATTGGGACAGTCAACACTGAAGCTTTCTTT. Amino acids: CASIGTVNTEAFF.

The chain is built from TRBV27 and TRBJ1-5; D perhaps matches TRBD1 (6 bases). Germline lookup yields CDR1 MNHEY and CDR2 SMNVEV (reference sequence). This CDR3 comprises 14 residues. The V end lost 5 bases, the J end lost 1 base, and 9 bases lay between the germline ends. The CDR3 is CASSLQGSNQPQHF. CDR3 in DNA: TGTGCCAGCAGTCTACAGGGAAGCAATCAGCCCCAGCATTTT.